These 30 T cell receptor beta chains share one sample of origin, sequenced in a study of radiotherapy plus CTLA-4 blockade in lung cancer (dated by TCRdb to 2016 to 2018). Libraries were prepared through the immunoSEQ multiplex PCR assay. The table comes from immuneACCESS by way of TCRdb, which keeps in-frame sequences with V and J called. Part of the clones is missing from these tables; in studies checked, under half for an unresolved V gene and the rest for unknown reasons. Within this sample are 70,000 to 85,000 clones, with roughly 74% of them counted one time only. Roughly a tenth of the sample goes to the ten largest clones. The sample in question was peripheral blood, obtained from a patient treated with radiotherapy plus ipilimumab. The receptor source for this set is a human donor with non-small cell lung cancer whose response to radiotherapy plus ipilimumab could not be evaluated.

The chain combines TRBV28 with TRBJ2-7; D call uncertain. Looked up from germline, CDR1 is MDHEN and CDR2 is SYDVKM. The CDR3 runs 11 residues. V was shortened by 6 bases and J by 1 base, with 4 bases between the two germline ends. The CDR3 DNA sequence: TGTGCCAGCAGGTCGTCCTACGAGCAGTACTTC. This codes for CASRSSYEQYF.

The rearrangement uses TRBV4-2 and TRBJ1-2, with D unclear. Germline V gives CDR1 LGHNA, CDR2 YNFKEQ. The CDR3 runs to 15 residues. V was trimmed by 0 bases and J by 3 bases, leaving 11 bases between them. In DNA, the CDR3 is TGTGCCAGCAGCCAAGATATCCTCCTAGACTATGGCTACACCTTC. Its protein product is CASSQDILLDYGYTF.

The count of this clone is one. The chain uses TRBV6-5 and TRBJ2-7, with a weak D call TRBD2 (5 bases). Per germline, CDR1 MNHEY and CDR2 SVGAGI. Trimming removed 3 bases from V and 7 bases from J, with 10 bases in between. This CDR3 has 12 amino acids. CDR3 loop: CASSYITGEQYF. The CDR3 DNA reads TGTGCCAGCAGTTATATTACGGGGGAGCAGTACTTC.

The chain couples TRBV7-2 to TRBJ2-7, with D perhaps matching TRBD2 (5 bases). The CDR3 covers 14 residues. V lost 1 base and J 2 bases, leaving 9 bases between the germline ends. CDR1 SGHTA and CDR2 FQGNSA come from the germline V gene. CDR3 sequence: CASSLGSGTYEQYF. CDR3 DNA: TGTGCCAGCAGCTTAGGCTCGGGAACCTACGAGCAGTACTTC. Drawing the rest from reference TRBV7-2 and TRBJ2-7, the complete variable domain is GAGVSQSPSNKVTEKGKDVELRCDPISGHTALYWYRQSLGQGLEFLIYFQGNSAPDKSGLPSDRFSAERTGGSVSTLTIQRTQQEDSAVYLCASSLGSGTYEQYFGPGTRLTVT.

A remark on this clone: This sample includes further DNA sequences coding for the same CDR3. CDR3 amino acids: CASSPGGRNQPQHF. The CDR3 nucleotides are TGTGCCAGCTCTCCGGGGGGCCGTAATCAGCCCCAGCATTTT. This chain connects TRBV18 to TRBJ1-5; perhaps TRBD1 as D (6 bases). The CDR3 length is 14 residues. Trimming left V 6 bases short and J 4 bases short, with 13 bases between. Germline CDR1 is KGHSH and CDR2 is LQKENI.

This sequence joins TRBV27 and TRBJ2-5; possible D gene TRBD2, 5 bases. The CDR3 runs to 12 residues. Between the trimmed V and J ends, which lost 7 bases and 1 base, there was a span of 7 bases. The germline V gene encodes CDR1 MNHEY and CDR2 SMNVEV (reference sequence). CDR3 loop: CASKRVQETQYF. CDR3 nucleotide sequence: TGTGCCAGCAAGAGGGTCCAAGAGACCCAGTACTTC.

This clone was seen a few times. This chain connects TRBV28 to TRBJ1-2; TRBD1 agrees at 7 bases. From germline, CDR1 is MDHEN and CDR2 SYDVKM. CDR3 length: 16 amino acids. V dropped 6 bases and J dropped 3; count of bases not matched to a gene: 13. The CDR3 bases are TGTGCCAGCAGCCTTACAGGGGCCCAGGGGTACTATGGCTACACCTTC. Amino acids: CASSLTGAQGYYGYTF.

The rearrangement links TRBV7-9 to TRBJ2-5, with 10 bases lining up with TRBD1. The V gene end was trimmed by 5 bases and the J gene end by 4 bases; junction bases not matched to a gene: 4. The germline CDR1 and CDR2 sequences are SEHNR and FQNEAQ (reference sequence). The CDR3 totals 14 residues. The CDR3 sequence is CASSHRDRGETQYF. Here the CDR3 DNA reads TGTGCCAGCAGCCACCGGGACAGGGGAGAGACCCAGTACTTC. Full variable domain (outside the CDR3, taken from reference TRBV7-9 and TRBJ2-5): DTGVSQNPRHKITKRGQNVTFRCDPISEHNRLYWYRQTLGQGPEFLTYFQNEAQLEKSRLLSDRFSAERPKGSFSTLEIQRTEQGDSAMYLCASSHRDRGETQYFGPGTRLLVL.

Only a few counts were recorded for this clone. The chain employs TRBV7-6 and TRBJ2-7, with 8 bases matching TRBD2. This CDR3 spans 14 amino acids. Germline lookup yields CDR1 SGHVS and CDR2 FNYEAQ. Trimming at V came to 4 bases and at J to 1 base, leaving 3 bases not matched to a gene. The CDR3 nucleotides are TGTGCCAGCAGCTCCCGGGGGGGGTCCTACGAGCAGTACTTC. It translates to CASSSRGGSYEQYF.

The chain joins TRBV5-8 to TRBJ2-6; 9 bases agree with TRBD1. This CDR3 region has 17 residues. J lost 0 bases, V lost 9 bases, and 10 bases had no gene match. CDR1 is SGHTS and CDR2 is YDEGEE in the germline V gene. The CDR3 sequence is CATTRTGANSGANVLTF. In DNA form, the CDR3 reads TGTGCCACTACCCGGACAGGGGCAAACTCTGGGGCCAACGTCCTGACTTTC.

V gene TRBV11-2 combines with J gene TRBJ2-7; D unclear. The CDR3 spans 14 residues. Looked up from germline, CDR1 is SGHAT and CDR2 is FQNNGV. Trimming removed 6 bases from V and 3 bases from J, with 15 bases in between. The chain's CDR3 is CASSLRGFYYEQYF. The CDR3 nucleotides are TGTGCCAGCAGTCTAAGAGGTTTCTACTACGAGCAGTACTTC.

This clone was recorded once. The rearrangement links TRBV5-1 to TRBJ2-2; TRBD1 matches at 7 bases. Trimming removed 4 bases from V and 3 bases from J; junction bases left unmatched: 3. Germline V gene data show CDR1 as SGHRS and CDR2 as YFSETQ. The CDR3 runs 14 residues. This CDR3 is CASSRDSYTGELFF. CDR3 in DNA: TGCGCCAGCAGCCGGGACAGCTACACCGGGGAGCTGTTTTTT.

V is TRBV30 and J is TRBJ2-5; the D gene is possibly TRBD2 (6 bases). The CDR3 totals 12 residues. Germline V lookup: CDR1 GTSNPN, CDR2 SVGIG (reference sequence). V shed 5 bases and J shed 10 bases, with 17 bases lying between them. CDR3 coding DNA: TGTGCCTGGGAGGCCCCTGGGGACTTCCAGTACTTC. Translated, it gives CAWEAPGDFQYF.

The chain links TRBV7-8 to TRBJ2-7; TRBD1 matches at 7 bases. The germline V gene encodes CDR1 SGHVS and CDR2 FQNEAQ. CDR3 length: 13 residues. V was clipped by 4 bases and J by 4 bases; unmatched bases: 4. CDR3 nucleotides: TGTGCCAGCAGCTACAGGGGCGGGTACGAGCAGTACTTC. It specifies CASSYRGGYEQYF.

Concerning this clone itself: Distinct nucleotide sequences in the sample also encode this CDR3. The gene calls are TRBV7-9 and TRBJ1-3; maybe TRBD1 (6 bases). The germline gives CDR1 SEHNR, CDR2 FQNEAQ (reference sequence). V lost 3 bases, J lost 0 bases, and 12 bases lay in between. The CDR3 spans 16 residues. CDR3 loop: CASSFTGRGSGNTIYF. In DNA form, the CDR3 reads TGTGCCAGCAGCTTCACAGGGCGAGGCTCTGGAAACACCATATATTTT.

The chain is built from TRBV7-9 and TRBJ2-2; 15 bases map to TRBD2. The CDR3 length is 18 residues. V shed 3 bases, J shed 1 base, and the junction held 3 bases outside the gene matches. Germline values: CDR1 SEHNR, CDR2 FQNEAQ (reference sequence). The CDR3 sequence is CASSLGLAGGQNTGELFF. CDR3 coding DNA: TGTGCCAGCAGCTTGGGACTAGCGGGGGGACAGAACACCGGGGAGCTGTTTTTT.

With respect to this clone: This specimen includes other DNA sequences encoding the same CDR3. The J gene is TRBJ1-3, the V gene TRBV9; no definite D call. Germline CDR1 and CDR2: SGDLS and YYNGEE. The CDR3 has 14 amino acids. V lost 2 bases, J lost 3 bases, and 9 bases lay in between. Written as DNA, the CDR3 is TGTGCCAGCAGCGTCGGCGGGGTTGGAAACACCATATATTTT. Its protein is CASSVGGVGNTIYF.

The chain couples TRBV4-1 to TRBJ2-7, with D possibly matching TRBD1 (5 bases). In germline, CDR1 is MGHRA, CDR2 YSYEKL. This CDR3 spans 14 amino acids. Trimming stripped 1 base from V and 4 bases from J, with 11 bases between. Here the CDR3 reads CASSQVLKGYEQYF. CDR3 nucleotides: TGCGCCAGCAGCCAAGTTTTGAAGGGGTACGAGCAGTACTTC.

The J gene is TRBJ2-5, the V gene TRBV5-6; TRBD2 might be the D (6 bases). Per germline, CDR1 SGHDT and CDR2 YYEEEE. There are 11 residues in the CDR3. V lost 6 bases to trimming and J lost 7 bases, with 10 bases between them. In DNA, the CDR3 is TGTGCCAGCACCTCAGCGGGGACCCAGTACTTC. The encoded protein is CASTSAGTQYF.

This clone showed up just a few times. The CDR3 nucleotides are TGTGCCAGCAGCTCGGACAGGGTTGGAGCTTTCTTT. This gives the protein CASSSDRVGAFF. The rearrangement links TRBV7-6 to TRBJ1-1, with TRBD1 matching 8 bases. The V segment lost 4 bases and the J segment 10 bases; nucleotides outside the gene matches: 5. From germline, CDR1 is SGHVS and CDR2 FNYEAQ. The CDR3 is 12 residues long.

This rearrangement joins TRBV10-3 to TRBJ2-3; 8 nucleotides line up with TRBD1. Looked up from germline, CDR1 is ENHRY and CDR2 is SYGVKD. The CDR3 consists of 14 residues. V shed 5 bases and J 10 bases; nucleotides not matched to a gene: 11. The CDR3 sequence: CAISPGTGHFAQYF. Written as DNA, the CDR3 is TGTGCCATCAGTCCCGGGACAGGACATTTCGCGCAGTATTTT.

The chain is built from TRBV5-8 and TRBJ2-5; 8 bases match TRBD2. The CDR3 spans 17 residues. The germline CDR1 and CDR2 sequences are SGHTS and YDEGEE. V gave up 0 bases and J gave up 5 bases; unmatched junction bases: 12. In DNA form, the CDR3 reads TGTGCCAGCAGCTTGGAGTGGTTTCGGGAGGGCCGGGAGACCCAGTACTTC. Its protein product is CASSLEWFREGRETQYF. Based on the CDR3 plus reference TRBV5-8 and TRBJ2-5, the full variable domain is EAGVTQSPTHLIKTRGQQATLRCSPISGHTSVYWYQQALGLGLQFLLWYDEGEERNRGNFPPRFSGRQFPNYSSELNVNALELEDSALYLCASSLEWFREGRETQYFGPGTRLLVL.

The chain couples TRBV4-1 to TRBJ2-7; TRBD1 agrees at 12 bases. Germline assignment: CDR1 MGHRA and CDR2 YSYEKL. The junction had 10 bases not matched to a gene; V was cut back by 4 bases and J by 9 bases. The CDR3 sequence is 15 residues long. The CDR3 region is CASSPAGQGAFGQYF. CDR3 DNA sequence: TGCGCCAGCAGCCCCGCGGGACAGGGGGCTTTTGGGCAGTACTTC.

The gene calls are TRBV6-6 and TRBJ1-2; D is perhaps TRBD1 (5 bases). V was trimmed by 4 bases and J by 4 bases, leaving 10 bases between them. This CDR3 has 13 amino acids. Germline CDR1 and CDR2: MNHNY and SVGAGI (reference sequence). The CDR3 sequence is CASSSSTVYGYTF. The CDR3 DNA is TGTGCCAGCAGTTCCTCGACAGTCTATGGCTACACCTTC.

This clone was seen once. CDR3 region: CASSGTGPGRATNEKLFF. The CDR3 bases are TGTGCCAGCAGTGGTACAGGGCCAGGTCGTGCAACTAATGAAAAACTGTTTTTT. V is TRBV25-1 and J is TRBJ1-4; TRBD1 might be the D (6 bases). The germline CDR1 and CDR2 sequences are MGHDK and SYGVNS. The CDR3 covers 18 residues. V shed 4 bases and J shed 0 bases, with 18 bases lying between them.

This rearrangement joins TRBV25-1 to TRBJ2-5, with 7 bases that match TRBD1. Germline V CDR1 and CDR2: MGHDK, SYGVNS. CDR3 length: 15 amino acids. V shed 2 bases, J shed 5 bases, and the junction held 8 bases outside the gene matches. The CDR3: CASSEKIDRVETQYF. The CDR3 nucleotides are TGTGCCAGCAGTGAAAAAATAGACAGGGTGGAGACCCAGTACTTC.

The genes are TRBV28 and TRBJ1-2; weak D call: TRBD1 (5 bases). Trimming pared 7 bases from V and 4 bases from J, leaving 16 bases between. There are 14 residues in the CDR3. Germline values: CDR1 MDHEN, CDR2 SYDVKM. The CDR3 DNA is TGTGCCAGCAATCCCCCGGGGGGAGCCTATGGCTACACCTTC. Translating it yields CASNPPGGAYGYTF.

This clone occurred a few times. V gene TRBV6-1 combines with J gene TRBJ1-2; D is unclear. This CDR3 is 13 amino acids long. Germline lookup yields CDR1 MNHNS and CDR2 SASEGT. The germline V and J ends were trimmed by 6 bases and 6 bases, with 14 bases remaining between them. Here the CDR3 DNA reads TGTGCCAGCAGGCTGAGTCCTGAGCATGGCTACACCTTC. Encoded protein: CASRLSPEHGYTF.

This chain links TRBV10-1 with TRBJ2-1; 8 bases map to TRBD1. The germline V gene has CDR1 WNHNN and CDR2 SYGVQD (reference sequence). V trimming: 5 bases; J trimming: 7 bases; junction bases outside the gene matches: 19. The CDR3 loop spans 18 amino acids. In nucleotides, the CDR3 is TGCGCCAGCAGTCCATCACCGGGACAGGAATCCAAGTGGAATGAGCAGTTCTTC. This codes for CASSPSPGQESKWNEQFF.

CDR3 DNA sequence: TGTGCCAGCAGGACAGGGGCAGATACGCAGTATTTT. Translating gives CASRTGADTQYF. The chain couples TRBV6-5 to TRBJ2-3, with 8 bases fitting TRBD1. Trimming cost V 6 bases and J 4 bases; bases outside gene matches: 0. The germline CDR1 and CDR2 sequences are MNHEY and SVGAGI. This CDR3 is built from 12 residues.